This T cell receptor beta chain was documented in a study of preoperative IRX-2 immunotherapy in early breast cancer. The sample's treatment: preoperative locoregional IRX-2 cytokine immunotherapy. Preoperative locoregional IRX-2 cytokine immunotherapy was tested in the phase Ib source study. Data came from immunoSEQ multiplex PCR; TCRdb stores just in-frame clones and leaves some out. The sample holds tens of thousands of clones; around nine tenths are singletons and the top ten take about 1.6%. J gave up 4 bases and V 5 bases, and 2 bases lay outside the gene matches. This CDR3 spans 14 amino acids. Germline V gene sequence: CDR1 LNHDA, CDR2 SQIVND (reference sequence).

The chain combines TRBV19 with TRBJ1-6, with 7 bases aligning to TRBD1. This TCR was sampled from a human donor with breast cancer. This specimen consisted of tumor tissue, obtained after IRX-2 immunotherapy. CDR3 amino acids: CASSRDSYNSPLHF. CDR3 nucleotides: TGTGCCAGTAGTCGGGACAGTTATAATTCACCCCTCCACTTT.